This T cell receptor (beta chain) was captured in a study of beta chain features in type 1 diabetes. Across the whole study: Age, gender and cell yields were alike across patients and healthy donors. Across all samples, about 100 million sorted cells were examined. Points from the study as a whole: HLA effects on TCRB rearrangement stayed unresolved here. Patients' naive, central memory and regulatory TCRB repertoires appeared more alike than those of healthy donors.

The CDR3 consists of 15 residues. Germline V CDR1 and CDR2: MDHEN, SYDVKM. V lost 2 bases, J lost 2 bases, and 4 bases stayed unmatched. This clone was found many times. Its target is unknown. Reverse transcription of all isolated RNA meant that expressed TCRB transcripts were sequenced. The repertoire was sequenced with immunoSEQ multiplex PCR; TCRdb's copy has only in-frame clones and lacks some. The sample holds about 150,000 clones, approximately 10% seen once. The chain recombines TRBV28 with TRBJ2-3; 7 nucleotides match TRBD2. The sequence derives from a man aged 18 to 29 in good health. The sample comprised central memory CD4+ T cells from blood. CDR3 in amino acids: CASSLIERDTDTQYF. CDR3 bases: TGTGCCAGCAGTTTAATCGAGCGGGACACAGATACGCAGTATTTT.